This TCR beta chain was captured by sequencing in a study of blood T cells in healthy people across ages. Regarding the study as a whole: Reliance upon unsorted PBMCs precluded definitive naive versus antigen-experienced comparison.

A second PCR, run for about 6 to 11 cycles, used a sample-barcoded 5' primer plus a J-beta primer mix. One entry per CDR3 protein results from TCRdb running MiXCR on the 5' RACE reads. The table records under 2 million distinct CDR3 sequences, about 31% of them present only once. On this clonotype itself: Its antigen is unknown.

CDR1 is SEHNR and CDR2 is FQNEAQ in the germline V gene (reference sequence). The CDR3 contains 14 residues. Trimming removed 6 bases from V and 6 bases from J, with 15 bases in between. The sequence came from a woman in her 30s in good health. The chain employs TRBV7-9 and TRBJ2-1; weak D call: TRBD2 (7 bases). The specimen was blood. The CDR3 nucleotides are TGTGCCAGCAGTGCGGGGGCCCAAGGCAATGAGCAGTTCTTC. Protein sequence: CASSAGAQGNEQFF.